This record looks at one T cell receptor beta chain sequence and its context. Its antigen is currently unknown. The sample originates from a study of cytomegalovirus exposure and HLA in healthy donors. PCR involved 60 Vbeta and 13 Jbeta primers. Method: immunoSEQ multiplex PCR; TCRdb's copy keeps in-frame clones and lacks some. The sample lists approximately 180,000 clones; approximately 82% were seen once. Per the germline V gene, CDR1 is SGHDN and CDR2 is FVKESK. Trimming at V came to 8 bases and at J to 4 bases, leaving 7 bases not matched to a gene. The CDR3 contains 13 residues. Findings of the study overall: TCR beta sequences reportedly predicted most subjects' HLA-A and HLA-B alleles accurately.

The specimen sequenced was PBMCs. This receptor was taken from a woman aged 25 to 39 in good health and CMV-seronegative. The genes are TRBV14 and TRBJ1-1, with TRBD1 matching over 7 bases. The CDR3 region has the DNA TGTGCCAGCTCGAAGGGACAGTCCACTGAAGCTTTCTTT. Its translation is CASSKGQSTEAFF. Combining the CDR3 with reference TRBV14 and TRBJ1-1 gives the whole variable domain EAGVTQFPSHSVIEKGQTVTLRCDPISGHDNLYWYRRVMGKEIKFLLHFVKESKQDESGMPNNRFLAERTGGTYSTLKVQPAELEDSGVYFCASSKGQSTEAFFGQGTRLTVV.